This T cell receptor (beta chain) appears in the sequencing data of a study of blood T cells in healthy people across ages. The second PCR ran about 6 to 11 cycles with a sample-barcoded 5' primer and J-beta primers. Each CDR3 protein is one row after TCRdb ran MiXCR on the 5' RACE reads. The data show a few hundred thousand distinct CDR3 sequences, about 26% seen once. Overall study results and limits: Relative to aged donors, long-lived donors carried more naive CD4+ cells and displayed higher diversity.

Germline V gene sequence: CDR1 DFQATT, CDR2 SNEGSKA (reference sequence). V lost 3 bases to trimming and J lost 0 bases, with 9 bases between them. This CDR3 is 14 amino acids long. A note on this clonotype: Its antigen is as yet unknown.

Researchers report isolating at least 7 million PBMCs per sample. This sample also belongs to another study, concerning T cells of mothers and their children. According to that study: Whether pairs are related or unrelated, thymic selection shapes their TCR recombination output in much the same way. Related mother-child pairs shared marginally more repertoire than unrelated pairs, though not significantly.

This sequence joins TRBV20-1 and TRBJ1-5; D gene unclear. Sequences were obtained from blood. The clonotype was recovered from a boy younger than 10 in good health. The CDR3 is CSASPSYSNQPQHF. DNA of the CDR3: TGCAGTGCTAGTCCTTCCTATAGCAATCAGCCCCAGCATTTT.